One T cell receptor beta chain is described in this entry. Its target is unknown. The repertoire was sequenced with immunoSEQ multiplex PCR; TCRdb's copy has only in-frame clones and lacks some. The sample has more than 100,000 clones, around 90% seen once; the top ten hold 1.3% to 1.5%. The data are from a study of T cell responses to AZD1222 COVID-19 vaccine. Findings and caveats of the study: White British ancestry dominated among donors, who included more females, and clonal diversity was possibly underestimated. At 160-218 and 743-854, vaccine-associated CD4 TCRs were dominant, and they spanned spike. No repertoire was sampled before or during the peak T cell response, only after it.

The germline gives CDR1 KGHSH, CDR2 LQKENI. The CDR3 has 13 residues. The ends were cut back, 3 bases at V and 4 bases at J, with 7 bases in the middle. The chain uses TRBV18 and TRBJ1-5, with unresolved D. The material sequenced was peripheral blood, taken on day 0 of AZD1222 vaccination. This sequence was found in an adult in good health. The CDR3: CASSPAGNQPQHF. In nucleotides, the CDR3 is TGTGCCAGCTCACCGGCGGGGAATCAGCCCCAGCATTTT.